This T cell receptor beta chain was captured in a study of response to subunit inactivated influenza vaccine. TCRdb called the RT-PCR reads again in MiXCR, with one record for every CDR3 protein. The sample shows over 750,000 distinct CDR3 sequences, 21% of them seen only once. The study, taken as a whole, reports: Only a handful of new T cells, the authors suggested, are recruited with each seasonal influenza vaccination.

This clonotype has only a few counts. Its antigen remains unidentified. This TCR derives from a man aged 50-60 years who received an inactivated influenza vaccine. The sequences come from PBMCs from blood, collected roughly 5 days after vaccination.

The CDR3 bases are TGTGCCAGCAGTTACTCGACGGCGAACACTGAAGCTTTCTTT. Translated: CASSYSTANTEAFF. The V and J genes are TRBV6-2 or TRBV6-3 and TRBJ1-1, with unresolved D. This CDR3 is 14 amino acids long. Per the germline V gene, CDR1 is MNHEY and CDR2 is SVGEGT. The V gene lost 0 bases and the J gene lost 1 base, with 6 bases spanning the gap.